The source of this TCR beta chain is a study of blood T cell repertoires in COVID-19 (dated by TCRdb to the early 2020s). For the wider study: Collaborator samples came from the United States, Italy and Spain and covered acute and convalescent phases of COVID-19. The material from the prospective study consisted of cDNA or gDNA derived from T cells, B-cell-depleted T cells, or PBMCs. Deeply sampled blood TCRbeta repertoires from subjects exposed to, actively infected with, or recovered from COVID-19 were included in the dataset. A freely available public database, intended as a resource for researchers studying the immune response to SARS-CoV-2, is where the repertoires were released. The samples were drawn from two sources: the first 160 participants of the ongoing ImmuneRACE study, and over 1,000 subjects contributed by 6 global collaborators. Nearly every sample came with metadata listing a de-identified subject ID, COVID-19 status, age in years and sex. Where available, HLA class I and class II types were taken from metadata supplied by the sample provider and were not determined by assay-based typing.

Here is what the overall study found, with its caveats: The amount of clinical and demographic metadata varied by source and participant and was provided uncurated.

The immunoSEQ Assay, a bias-controlled multiplex PCR, was used to amplify TCRbeta CDR3 regions from genomic DNA. Under the source paper's analysis protocol: The number of nucleated cells in each sample was estimated by amplification of reference gene primers within the assay. Sequence reads were collapsed and filtered to measure the absolute abundance of every unique TCRbeta CDR3 rearrangement. Productive Simpson clonality was computed per sample as the square root of Simpson's diversity index over productive rearrangements. This immuneACCESS table, as held by TCRdb, lists in-frame sequences with V and J called but not all clones. Of the missing ones, under half trace to an unresolved V gene in checked studies; the others have no known cause. For V, J and clone size, that table is used; D and trimming come from the DNA. This sample comprises under 300,000 clones, approximately 85% of them detected only once. The ten most abundant clones make up 1.9% of the sample.

This clone was seen only once. The target of this receptor is not known. No base qualities exist here, and no much larger clone lies one base off it. This specimen includes other DNA sequences encoding the same CDR3. Participants in the prospective study were aged roughly 18 to 100 years, lived in 20 to 30 United States geographic areas, and enrolled through a virtual design. To assign participants to cohorts, the prospective study relied on clinical history that participants themselves reported in a screening survey and a study questionnaire. Recovered participants in ImmuneRACE Cohort 3 were defined as having two consecutive negative NP/OP PCR tests, clearance from a healthcare professional, or resolution of symptoms. In the prospective study, whole blood, serum and a nasopharyngeal or oropharyngeal swab were collected from each participant by mobile phlebotomists. Additional blood draws and questionnaires over an approximately two-month period could optionally be provided by prospective study participants. Before DNA extraction, prospective study blood samples were shipped either frozen or at room temperature.

Sequenced input: PBMCs or T cells enriched from blood (not recorded which). The clonotype comes from a woman between 50 and 59 years old who had recovered from COVID-19.

The nucleotide sequence is TGTGCCAGTAGTATCACAGGGGTTAATTCACCCCTCCACTTT. The encoded protein is CASSITGVNSPLHF. This chain joins TRBV19 to TRBJ1-6; 7 central nucleotides agree with TRBD1. Via the germline V gene (reference sequence), CDR1 is LNHDA and CDR2 SQIVND. The germline V end is reduced by 3 bases and the J end by 6 bases; junction bases left unmatched: 2. Including the terminal cysteine and phenylalanine, the CDR3 comprises 14 residues. The CDR3 DNA has 42 bases and is translated from base 1.